A single sample is the source of the 6 T cell receptor beta chains below, sequenced in a study of T cell changes during pregnancy in multiple sclerosis. The method was immunoSEQ multiplex PCR; TCRdb's version includes in-frame clones alone and lacks a portion of them. The sample has 75,000 to 80,000 clones, just over 90% seen once. The sequencing here drew on peripheral blood, taken in the second trimester of pregnancy. The receptors come from a female donor in good health, enrolled as a control in a pregnancy study.

The CDR3 nucleotides read TGTGCCTGGAGCCTGGACATCACAGATACGCAGTATTTT. The encoded protein is CAWSLDITDTQYF. The rearrangement joins TRBV30 to TRBJ2-3, with a possible D match to TRBD1 (5 bases). The ends were cut back, 3 bases at V and 2 bases at J, with 9 bases in the middle. From germline, CDR1 is GTSNPN and CDR2 SVGIG (reference sequence). CDR3 length: 13 amino acids.

The V gene is TRBV19, the J gene TRBJ1-4; 10 nucleotides align to TRBD1. Germline CDR1 reads LNHDA; CDR2 reads SQIVND (reference sequence). The CDR3 is made up of 13 amino acids. V lost 10 bases and J lost 5; bases outside the gene matches: 4. The CDR3 region has the DNA TGTGCCACTGGACAGGGGGGCAATGAAAAACTGTTTTTT. It translates to CATGQGGNEKLFF.

This sequence joins TRBV9 and TRBJ2-5, with D possibly being TRBD2 (6 bases). Germline assignment: CDR1 SGDLS and CDR2 YYNGEE. V was clipped by 0 bases and J by 5 bases, with 11 bases between them. This CDR3 region has 14 residues. CDR3 in DNA: TGTGCCAGCAGCGTAGGGGGGAGCGGGGAGACCCAGTACTTC. Translation: CASSVGGSGETQYF.

The chain carries TRBV7-3 and TRBJ1-1; no definite D call. Deletions cut 5 bases from V and 0 bases from J, with 10 bases between. The CDR3 is made up of 14 amino acids. Germline CDR1 is SGHTA and CDR2 is FQGTGA. CDR3: CASSVSGMNTEAFF. CDR3 nucleotide sequence: TGTGCCAGCAGCGTCTCAGGTATGAACACTGAAGCTTTCTTT.

This chain links TRBV4-3 with TRBJ2-2; 8 nucleotides align to TRBD2. The CDR3 extends over 16 amino acids. Germline V gene lookup returns CDR1 LGHNA and CDR2 YSLEER. V lost 2 bases, J lost 6 bases, and 8 bases stayed unmatched. The CDR3, as DNA: TGCGCCAGCAGCCAACTTCGGGGGGGCCCAGCCGGGGAGCTGTTTTTT. Residues: CASSQLRGGPAGELFF.

The rearrangement joins TRBV9 to TRBJ1-2, with TRBD1 matching over 7 bases. Looked up from germline, CDR1 is SGDLS and CDR2 is YYNGEE. The CDR3 spans 15 residues. Trimming removed 1 base from V and 0 bases from J; junction bases left unmatched: 3. CDR3 loop: CASSVQGEANYGYTF. The CDR3 DNA reads as TGTGCCAGCAGCGTACAGGGGGAAGCTAACTATGGCTACACCTTC. The complete variable domain, with remaining parts taken from reference TRBV9 and TRBJ1-2, reads DSGVTQTPKHLITATGQRVTLRCSPRSGDLSVYWYQQSLDQGLQFLIQYYNGEERAKGNILERFSAQQFPDLHSELNLSSLELGDSALYFCASSVQGEANYGYTFGSGTRLTVV.